These T cell receptor beta chains were read from a single sample in a study of blood T cell repertoires in COVID-19. Only in-frame clones appear in the TCRdb table, and some are missing; sequencing was by immunoSEQ multiplex PCR. The top ten clones hold around 8% of a sample with 200,000 to 250,000 clones, around 86% of them seen once. Sequencing input: peripheral blood. These receptor sequences come from a woman of 80 years or more with COVID-19, enrolled during active disease. Each CDR3 is given with its conserved first and last residue.

v_call: TRBV4-2
j_call: TRBJ2-3
cdr3_aa: CASSRGLGADTQYF

v_call: TRBV27
j_call: TRBJ2-3
cdr3_aa: CASSFGTSGFPLEDTQYF

v_call: TRBV5-4
j_call: TRBJ2-7
cdr3_aa: CASSLISRGQEQYF

v_call: TRBV7-9
j_call: TRBJ1-1
cdr3_aa: CASSLAWAVEAFF

v_call: TRBV19
j_call: TRBJ2-2
cdr3_aa: CASNGGPTGELFF

v_call: TRBV5-6
j_call: TRBJ1-1
cdr3_aa: CASSLGQVMNTEAFF

v_call: TRBV4-2
j_call: TRBJ1-2
cdr3_aa: CASSQESYGYTF

v_call: TRBV19
j_call: TRBJ1-1
cdr3_aa: CASSIGSRIGAFF

v_call: TRBV3-1/TRBV3-2
j_call: TRBJ2-5
cdr3_aa: CASSQDVAAWETQYF

v_call: TRBV3-1/TRBV3-2
j_call: TRBJ2-1
cdr3_aa: CASSQGAGGYNEQFF

v_call: TRBV2
j_call: TRBJ2-5
cdr3_aa: CASTRDRGRETQYF

v_call: TRBV9
j_call: TRBJ2-7
cdr3_aa: CASSRQDSYEQYF

v_call: TRBV3-1/TRBV3-2
j_call: TRBJ1-2
cdr3_aa: CASSQTRAGYTF

v_call: TRBV5-6
j_call: TRBJ1-1
cdr3_aa: CASSLESQGYTEAFF

v_call: TRBV19
j_call: TRBJ2-7
cdr3_aa: CASRDREGHYEQYF

v_call: TRBV5-4
j_call: TRBJ2-1
cdr3_aa: CASSLTSGLHNEQFF

v_call: TRBV28
j_call: TRBJ2-7
cdr3_aa: CASSSPWRNEQYF

v_call: TRBV3-1/TRBV3-2
j_call: TRBJ2-3
cdr3_aa: CASSQDTGLAGEMTDTQYF

v_call: TRBV30
j_call: TRBJ2-1
cdr3_aa: CAWSALLVYEQFF

v_call: TRBV5-1
j_call: TRBJ2-5
cdr3_aa: CASSLGNSDGPRRRETQYF

v_call: TRBV6-5
j_call: TRBJ1-5
cdr3_aa: CASTQGVNQPQHF

v_call: TRBV5-4
j_call: TRBJ1-1
cdr3_aa: CASSLGEGENTEAFF

v_call: TRBV19
j_call: TRBJ1-1
cdr3_aa: CASSIGAMNTEAFF

v_call: TRBV29-1
j_call: TRBJ1-4
cdr3_aa: CSVGQGSNEKLFF

v_call: TRBV28
j_call: TRBJ2-3
cdr3_aa: CASSFAGSQDTQYF

v_call: TRBV7-3
j_call: TRBJ2-3
cdr3_aa: CASSPRRSDTQYF

v_call: TRBV4-3
j_call: TRBJ1-2
cdr3_aa: CASSKGPIGGYTF

v_call: TRBV5-1
j_call: TRBJ1-2
cdr3_aa: CASSPLPPGQANYGYTF

v_call: TRBV6-2/TRBV6-3
j_call: TRBJ1-2
cdr3_aa: CASSPRGGAHYGYTF

v_call: TRBV19
j_call: TRBJ2-7
cdr3_aa: CASRGTHAGAGYEQYF

v_call: TRBV30
j_call: TRBJ1-1
cdr3_aa: CACTAGGTEAFF

v_call: TRBV25-1
j_call: TRBJ2-1
cdr3_aa: CASTSWTSGGYEQFF